This T cell receptor (beta chain) was retrieved from a study of OX40 agonist ivuxolimab in advanced cancers. Study overall: While on treatment, patients had intravenous ivuxolimab at 0.01 to 10 mg/kg every 2 weeks.

This clone has a handful of counts. Its antigen is undetermined. The germline V gene has CDR1 LNHDA and CDR2 SQIVND (reference sequence). V lost 6 bases and J 4 bases, leaving 15 bases between the germline ends. This CDR3 region has 14 residues. This table comes from immunoSEQ multiplex PCR, and its TCRdb copy is limited to in-frame clones, with some not included. There are 60,000 to 75,000 clones in the sample; around 81% occur only once, and about 1% lies in the top ten. Overall study findings and caveats: Patients with a partial response at 0.1-3.0 mg/kg had among the lowest clonal expansion.

A history of autoimmune disease or systemic immunosuppression excluded patients. The clonotype was recovered from an adult with an advanced solid tumor such as melanoma, head and neck, liver or kidney cancer. The chain has TRBV19 and TRBJ1-2; D call uncertain. Sequencing was performed on CD4+ or CD8+ T cells sorted from blood, taken in a trial of the OX40 agonist ivuxolimab. The CDR3 bases are TGTGCCAGTAGAATTTCCGGGGAATTCTATGGCTACACCTTC. This translates into CASRISGEFYGYTF. The full variable domain, with the rest looked up from reference TRBV19 and TRBJ1-2, is DGGITQSPKYLFRKEGQNVTLSCEQNLNHDAMYWYRQDPGQGLRLIYYSQIVNDFQKGDIAEGYSVSREKKESFPLTVTSAQKNPTAFYLCASRISGEFYGYTFGSGTRLTVV.